This T cell receptor (beta chain) is from a study of CD8 T cells in Susac syndrome. CDR1 is SGHDT and CDR2 is YYEEEE in the germline V gene. The CDR3 consists of 14 residues. V lost 3 bases and J lost 8, with 12 bases in between. Reverse transcription of roughly 0.5 to 1 ug RNA was performed with random hexamers. One entry per CDR3 protein results from TCRdb running MiXCR on the immunoSEQ multiplex PCR reads. The sample lists about 160,000 distinct CDR3 sequences, roughly 93% occurring once. CD8+ and CD4+ T cells taken from blood had their TCR beta sequenced. Sequencing was performed on CD4+ T cells from PBMCs. The source is a human donor in good health. The V and J genes are TRBV5-6 and TRBJ1-6, with D unclear. The CDR3: CASSSGVKDSPLHF. CDR3 in DNA: TGTGCCAGCAGCTCCGGGGTTAAGGATTCACCCCTCCACTTT.